This passage covers 7 T cell receptor beta chains from one sample sequenced in a study of T cell responses to AZD1222 COVID-19 vaccine. The repertoire was sequenced with immunoSEQ multiplex PCR; TCRdb's copy has only in-frame clones and lacks some. The sample has some 120,000 clones; 85% to 95% are singletons. The material sequenced was peripheral blood, taken on day 0 of AZD1222 vaccination. These receptors all come from an adult in good health.

The chain uses TRBV15 and TRBJ2-7; perhaps TRBD1 as D (6 bases). The CDR3 sequence is 15 residues long. Germline CDR1 LNHNV, CDR2 YYDKDF (reference sequence). Trimming removed 0 bases from V and 0 bases from J, with 9 bases in between. CDR3: CATSRDSTGSYEQYF. CDR3 bases: TGTGCCACCAGCAGAGATTCGACAGGCTCCTACGAGCAGTACTTC.

The chain carries TRBV19 and TRBJ1-2; the D is unclear. This CDR3 is 13 amino acids long. CDR1 is LNHDA and CDR2 is SQIVND in the germline V gene (reference sequence). Trimming took off 1 base at V and 4 bases at J, with 7 bases between the two ends. DNA of the CDR3: TGTGCCAGTAGTATAGGTGAATTCTATGGCTACACCTTC. This gives the protein CASSIGEFYGYTF.

The chain combines TRBV7-2 with TRBJ2-5; no clear D. The CDR3 sequence is 11 residues long. Trimming cost V 2 bases and J 4 bases, with 2 bases left between them. CDR1 SGHTA and CDR2 FQGNSA come from the germline V gene. The CDR3, as DNA: TGTGCCAGCAGCTTAATAGAGACCCAGTACTTC. Amino acids: CASSLIETQYF.

This chain uses TRBV12-5 with TRBJ2-7, with D maybe TRBD2 (5 bases). There are 18 residues in the CDR3. The germline V and J ends were trimmed by 1 base and 2 bases, with 21 bases remaining between them. Germline CDR1 reads LGHNT; CDR2 reads FRNRAP. The CDR3 DNA follows: TGTGCTAGTGGTTTGGCCAAACCGGGAACAGTGCACACCTACGAGCAGTACTTC. Protein: CASGLAKPGTVHTYEQYF.

This clone occurred once. DNA of the CDR3: TGTGCCAGCAGTGACCGCTCCTACAATGAGCAGTTCTTC. It translates to CASSDRSYNEQFF. The J gene is TRBJ2-1, the V gene TRBV11-3; no clear D. V was pared by 6 bases and J by 0 bases, with 6 bases between. The CDR3 runs to 13 residues. The germline CDR1 and CDR2 sequences are SGHNT and YENEEA.

CDR3 in DNA: TGCGCCAGCAGTGAGGGGGTTACTGGAAACACCATATATTTT. Translated: CASSEGVTGNTIYF. The chain has TRBV10-1 and TRBJ1-3, with D uncertain. Germline lookup yields CDR1 WNHNN and CDR2 SYGVQD (reference sequence). The CDR3 runs to 14 residues. Trimming removed 2 bases from V and 2 bases from J, with 7 bases in between.

The J gene is TRBJ2-2, the V gene TRBV6-5; D gene uncertain. Trimming pared 5 bases from V and 7 bases from J, leaving 11 bases between. CDR1 and CDR2 from the germline V gene are MNHEY and SVGAGI. The CDR3 runs to 13 residues. The CDR3 sequence is CASSRAEYGELFF. The CDR3 nucleotides are TGTGCCAGCAGTCGAGCAGAGTACGGGGAGCTGTTTTTT.